The clone carrying this TCR beta chain was seen a single time. These data are taken from a study of blood T cell repertoires in COVID-19. Across the whole study: The United States, Italy and Spain were the sources of the acute and convalescent COVID-19 samples. T cells, B-cell-depleted T cells, or PBMCs provided the cDNA or gDNA that served as material.

In the original processing: From reference gene primer amplification, estimates of nucleated cell counts were derived. Repertoires were generated with immunoSEQ multiplex PCR, while TCRdb's copy carries only in-frame clones and drops some. Clonal size and the V and J genes are those of that table, whereas D and trimming came from the DNA. The sample lists over 250,000 clones, about 88% occurring once. Sequenced sample: peripheral blood. The sequence derives from a man aged 55-75 years who had recovered from COVID-19.

CDR3: CASSRDRGGETQYF. In DNA form, the CDR3 reads TGTGCCAGCAGTCGAGACAGGGGTGGAGAGACCCAGTACTTC. V is TRBV7-6 and J is TRBJ2-5; TRBD1 matches at 8 bases. V shed 6 bases and J 4 bases; nucleotides not matched to a gene: 7. The germline gives CDR1 SGHVS, CDR2 FNYEAQ. The CDR3 is made up of 14 amino acids.